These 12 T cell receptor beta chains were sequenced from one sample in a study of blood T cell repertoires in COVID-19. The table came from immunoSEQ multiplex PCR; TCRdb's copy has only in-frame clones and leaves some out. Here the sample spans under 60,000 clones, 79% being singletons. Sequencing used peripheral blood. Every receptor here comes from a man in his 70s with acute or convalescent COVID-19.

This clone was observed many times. CDR3 sequence (DNA): TGCAGTGCTAGTCCGGGACAGTACGGAAACACCATATATTTT. It specifies CSASPGQYGNTIYF. This chain uses TRBV20-1 with TRBJ1-3, with 7 bases identical to TRBD1. With 3 bases clipped from V and 4 bases from J, the junction kept 6 bases outside the gene matches. The germline CDR1 and CDR2 sequences are DFQATT and SNEGSKA (reference sequence). The CDR3 is 14 amino acids.

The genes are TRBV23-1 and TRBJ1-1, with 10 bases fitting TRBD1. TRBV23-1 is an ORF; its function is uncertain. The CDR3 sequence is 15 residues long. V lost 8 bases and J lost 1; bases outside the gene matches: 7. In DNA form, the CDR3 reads TGCGCCAGCCCCAGGGGACAGGGGTCGAACACTGAAGCTTTCTTT. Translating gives CASPRGQGSNTEAFF.

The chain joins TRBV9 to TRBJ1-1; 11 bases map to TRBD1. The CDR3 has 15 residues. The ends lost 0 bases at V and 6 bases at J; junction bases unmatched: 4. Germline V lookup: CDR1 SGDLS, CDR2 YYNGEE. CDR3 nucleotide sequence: TGTGCCAGCAGCGTAGTGGGACAGGGGGTTGCTGAAGCTTTCTTT. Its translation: CASSVVGQGVAEAFF.

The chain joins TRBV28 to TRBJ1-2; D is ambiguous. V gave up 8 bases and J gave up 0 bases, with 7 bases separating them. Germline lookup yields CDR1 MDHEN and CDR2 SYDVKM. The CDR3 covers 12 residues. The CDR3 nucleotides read TGTGCCAGCGCCGGAGCTAACTATGGCTACACCTTC. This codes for CASAGANYGYTF.

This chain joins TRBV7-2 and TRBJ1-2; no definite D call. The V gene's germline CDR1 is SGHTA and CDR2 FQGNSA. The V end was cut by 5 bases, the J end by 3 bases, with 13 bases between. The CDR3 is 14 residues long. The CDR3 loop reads CASSVGSNDYGYTF. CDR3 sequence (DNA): TGTGCCAGCAGCGTAGGGAGTAATGACTATGGCTACACCTTC.

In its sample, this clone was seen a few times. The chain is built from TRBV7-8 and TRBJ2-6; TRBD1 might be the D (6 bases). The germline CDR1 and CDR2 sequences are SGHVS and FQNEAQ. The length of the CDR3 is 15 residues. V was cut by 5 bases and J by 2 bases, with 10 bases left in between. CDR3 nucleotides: TGTGCCAGCAGCCCTACAGGGCCTGGGGCCAACGTCCTGACTTTC. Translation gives CASSPTGPGANVLTF.

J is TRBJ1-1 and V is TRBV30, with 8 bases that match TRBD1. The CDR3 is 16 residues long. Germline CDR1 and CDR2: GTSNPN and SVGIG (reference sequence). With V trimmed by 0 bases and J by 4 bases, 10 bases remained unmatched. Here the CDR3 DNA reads TGTGCCTGGAGTGTAGTATCAGGGGGCGGGAGCACTGAAGCTTTCTTT. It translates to CAWSVVSGGGSTEAFF.

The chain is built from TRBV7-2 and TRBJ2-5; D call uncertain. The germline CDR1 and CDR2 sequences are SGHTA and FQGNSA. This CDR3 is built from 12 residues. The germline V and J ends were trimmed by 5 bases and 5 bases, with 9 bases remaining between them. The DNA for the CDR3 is TGTGCCAGCAGCCCCGAAGCGGAGACCCAGTACTTC. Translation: CASSPEAETQYF.

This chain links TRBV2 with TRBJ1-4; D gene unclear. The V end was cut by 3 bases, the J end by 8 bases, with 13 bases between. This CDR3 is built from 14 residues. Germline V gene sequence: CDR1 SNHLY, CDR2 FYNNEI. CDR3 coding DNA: TGTGCCAGCAGTGACAGTCAGGCAGAGGAAAAACTGTTTTTT. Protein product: CASSDSQAEEKLFF.

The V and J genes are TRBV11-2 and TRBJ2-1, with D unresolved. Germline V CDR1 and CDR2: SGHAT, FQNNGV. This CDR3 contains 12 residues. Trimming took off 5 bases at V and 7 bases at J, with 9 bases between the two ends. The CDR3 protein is CASSPSPNEQFF. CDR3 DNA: TGTGCCAGCAGCCCCTCTCCGAATGAGCAGTTCTTC. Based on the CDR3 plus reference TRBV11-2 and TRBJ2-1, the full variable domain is EAGVAQSPRYKIIEKRQSVAFWCNPISGHATLYWYQQILGQGPKLLIQFQNNGVVDDSQLPKDRFSAERLKGVDSTLKIQPAKLEDSAVYLCASSPSPNEQFFGPGTRLTVL.

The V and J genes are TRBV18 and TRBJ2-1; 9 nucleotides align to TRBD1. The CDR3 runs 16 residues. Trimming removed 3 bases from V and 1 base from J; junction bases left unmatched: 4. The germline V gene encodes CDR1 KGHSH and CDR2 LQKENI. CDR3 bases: TGTGCCAGCTCACCCTCGGGACAGGGTTCCTACAATGAGCAGTTCTTC. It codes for CASSPSGQGSYNEQFF. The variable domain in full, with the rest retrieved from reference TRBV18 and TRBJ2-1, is NAGVMQNPRHLVRRRGQEARLRCSPMKGHSHVYWYRQLPEEGLKFMVYLQKENIIDESGMPKERFSAEFPKEGPSILRIQQVVRGDSAAYFCASSPSGQGSYNEQFFGPGTRLTVL.

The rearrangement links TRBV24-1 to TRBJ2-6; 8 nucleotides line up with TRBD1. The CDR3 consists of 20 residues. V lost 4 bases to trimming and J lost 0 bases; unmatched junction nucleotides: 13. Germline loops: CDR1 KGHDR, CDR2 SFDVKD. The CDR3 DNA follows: TGTGCCACCAGTGACTCAAAAGTCGGGACAGGCCTCTCTGGGGCCAACGTCCTGACTTTC. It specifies CATSDSKVGTGLSGANVLTF.